This T cell receptor (beta chain) was found in a study of blood T cell repertoires in COVID-19. Study overall: The samples span acute and convalescent COVID-19 from the United States, Italy and Spain.

Repertoires were generated with immunoSEQ multiplex PCR, while TCRdb's copy carries only in-frame clones and drops some. Here the sample spans 200,000 to 250,000 clones, 80% to 90% being singletons. This clone was counted only a few times. Enrolled through a virtual design, the participants were between 18 and 89 years of age and came from some 26 US areas. Exposed volunteers were people who met a COVID-19 case within 2 weeks before study entry. This receptor was obtained from a man aged 45 to 65 who had been exposed to COVID-19. The source material was PBMCs or T cells enriched from blood (not recorded which).

In DNA, the CDR3 is TGTGCCAGCAGCCAGGGACAGGAATATGGCTACACCTTC. It encodes CASSQGQEYGYTF. The J gene is TRBJ1-2, the V gene TRBV14; 8 positions match TRBD1. CDR3 length: 13 residues. Trimming removed 3 bases from V and 5 bases from J; junction bases left unmatched: 2. Germline-derived CDR1 and CDR2 are SGHDN and FVKESK.